This entry features one TCR beta chain sequence. The antigen is not known. This sample was taken from a study of cytomegalovirus exposure and HLA in healthy donors. Regarding the study as a whole: In all likelihood, a cluster of highly shared sequence variants was a sequencing artifact. The authors listed approximately 150 TCR beta chains as cytomegalovirus-associated. Analysis performed later found 16,951 TCR beta sequences associated with HLA alleles at 0.05 false discovery rate.

Primers included in the PCR were 60 Vbeta and 13 Jbeta primers. Sequencing used immunoSEQ multiplex PCR; TCRdb keeps in-frame clones, though not all of them. The sample has approximately 75,000 clones. The sequence came from a boy aged 10-17 years in good health and CMV-seronegative. Input material: PBMCs.

The CDR3 protein is CASSPLRGETQYF. The CDR3 DNA reads TGTGCCAGCAGCCCACTAAGGGGAGAGACCCAGTACTTC. The chain is built from TRBV7-2 and TRBJ2-5, with D possibly TRBD1 on 5 matching bases. Germline V gene data show CDR1 as SGHTA and CDR2 as FQGNSA. This CDR3 is 13 amino acids long. Trimming stripped 5 bases from V and 4 bases from J, with 11 bases between.